This T cell receptor (beta chain) was found in a study of Ad26.COV2.S vaccination and SARS-CoV-2 variants. Looking at the study overall: Ad26.COV2.S given intramuscularly, once or twice 56 days apart.

Measured with immunoSEQ multiplex PCR; TCRdb has only the in-frame clones, and not every one. The repertoire consists of roughly 350,000 clones, with around 89% occurring once and the leading ten covering 5%. The ends were cut back, 0 bases at V and 3 bases at J, with 6 bases in the middle. This CDR3 contains 13 residues. Germline V gives CDR1 KGHSH, CDR2 LQKENI. As to treatment: some 20 received Ad26.COV2.S at low or high dose, single or two shots; roughly 5 received placebo; per-sample allocation not given. It was on day 63 after the first vaccine or placebo injection that samples were taken. Wuhan-strain spike was delivered by a replication-incompetent Ad26 vector.

Sample: peripheral blood, taken in a trial of Ad26.COV2.S vaccine versus placebo. This receptor was taken from a person between 18 and 65 years old who received the Ad26.COV2.S COVID-19 vaccine or a placebo. The chain has TRBV18 and TRBJ2-7; D gene unclear. The CDR3 region has the DNA TGTGCCAGCTCACCACCAGATAGCTACGAGCAGTACTTC. This gives the protein CASSPPDSYEQYF.